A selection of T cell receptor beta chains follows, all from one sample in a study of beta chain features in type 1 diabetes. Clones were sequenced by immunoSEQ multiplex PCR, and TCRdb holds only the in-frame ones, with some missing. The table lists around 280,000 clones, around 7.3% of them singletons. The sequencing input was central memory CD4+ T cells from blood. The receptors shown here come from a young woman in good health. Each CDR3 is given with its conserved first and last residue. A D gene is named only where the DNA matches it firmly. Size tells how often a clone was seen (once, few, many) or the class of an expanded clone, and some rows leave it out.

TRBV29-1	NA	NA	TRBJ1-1	TGCAGCGTTGACCCTTTGGGCAGGGGCGGTACTGAAGCTTTCTTT	CSVDPLGRGGTEAFF
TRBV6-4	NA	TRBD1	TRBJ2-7	TGTGCCAGCAGTGACTCGGGACAGCCTAGTGAGCAGTACTTC	CASSDSGQPSEQYF
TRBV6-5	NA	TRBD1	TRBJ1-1	TGTGCCAGCAGTCGTAAGACAGGGCAAGATGTAGCTTTCTTT	CASSRKTGQDVAFF
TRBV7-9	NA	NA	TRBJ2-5	TGTGCCAGCAGCTTAGAGTGGGGCCTGGGGGAGACCCAGTACTTC	CASSLEWGLGETQYF
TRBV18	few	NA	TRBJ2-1	TGTGCCAGCTCACCGGCGACAGAATACAATGAGCAGTTCTTC	CASSPATEYNEQFF
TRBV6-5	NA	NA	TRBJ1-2	TGTGCCAGCAGTTACCAGGGGACGAATGGCTACACCTTC	CASSYQGTNGYTF
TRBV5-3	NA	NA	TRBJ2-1	TGTGCCAGAAGCTTGGCCGCCGGCAGCTCCTACAATGAGCAGTTCTTC	CARSLAAGSSYNEQFF
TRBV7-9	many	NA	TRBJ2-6	TGTGCCAGCAGCGTACAGGGCTCTGGGGCCAACGTCCTGACTTTC	CASSVQGSGANVLTF
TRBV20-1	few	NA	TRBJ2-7	TGCAGTGCTAGAGATTTCGAGCAGTACTTC	CSARDFEQYF
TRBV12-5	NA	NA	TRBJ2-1	TGTGCTAGTGGCTTCCCCGGGGATGAGCAGTTCTTC	CASGFPGDEQFF
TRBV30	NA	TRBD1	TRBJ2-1	TGTGCCTGGGGTAGGACAGGGGGCAAGAATGAGCAGTTCTTC	CAWGRTGGKNEQFF
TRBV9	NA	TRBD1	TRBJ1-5	TGTGCCAGCAGCGCTACCCCAGGGGGTCAGCCCCAGCATTTT	CASSATPGGQPQHF
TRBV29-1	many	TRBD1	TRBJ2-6	TGCAGCGCGACAGGGACTGGGGCCAACGTCCTGACTTTC	CSATGTGANVLTF
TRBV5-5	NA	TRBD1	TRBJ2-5	TGTGCCAGCAGCCACAAGGTACAGGGGGCGCAGGAGACCCAGTACTTC	CASSHKVQGAQETQYF
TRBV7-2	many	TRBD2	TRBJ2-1	TGTGCCAGCAGCTCCCGACTAGCGGGAGGACATGAGCAGTTCTTC	CASSSRLAGGHEQFF
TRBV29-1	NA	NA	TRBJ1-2	TGCAGCGTTGCCATGACAGGAGACTATGGCTACACCTTC	CSVAMTGDYGYTF
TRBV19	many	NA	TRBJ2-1	TGTGCCAGTAGTATGTTGCTGGGTTCTGAGCAGTTCTTC	CASSMLLGSEQFF
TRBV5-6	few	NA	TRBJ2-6	TGTGCCAGCAGCTTAGTAGGGGTTGGATCTGGGGCCAACGTCCTGACTTTC	CASSLVGVGSGANVLTF
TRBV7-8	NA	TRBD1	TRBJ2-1	TGTGCCAGCAGCTTAGCTTTTAGTGCCGGGACAGGGGTAGTGAATGAGCAGTTCTTC	CASSLAFSAGTGVVNEQFF
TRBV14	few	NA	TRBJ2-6	TGTGCCAGCAGCCAAGGCAGGCAATTCTCTGGGGCCAACGTCCTGACTTTC	CASSQGRQFSGANVLTF
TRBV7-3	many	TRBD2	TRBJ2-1	TGTGCCAGCAGCACTGCGGGGGGAGCCTACAATGAGCAGTTCTTC	CASSTAGGAYNEQFF
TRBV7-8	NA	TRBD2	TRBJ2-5	TGTGCCAGCAGCTTAGGTTTCAACAGCGGGGACCAAGAGACCCAGTACTTC	CASSLGFNSGDQETQYF
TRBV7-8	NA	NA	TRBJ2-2	TGTGCCAGCAGCTTCCAGGGATCGTTGAACACCGGGGAGCTGTTTTTT	CASSFQGSLNTGELFF
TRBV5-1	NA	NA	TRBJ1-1	TGCGCCAGCAGCTTGGATCGTTCCCCAGCTTTCTTT	CASSLDRSPAFF
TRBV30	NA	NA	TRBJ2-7	TGTGCCTGGAGTCCCCCATCCCGAAAACAGTACTTC	CAWSPPSRKQYF
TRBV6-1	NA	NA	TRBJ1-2	TGTGCCAGCAGTGAAGGTTGGGGGGCGAATAAGGATGGCTACACCTTC	CASSEGWGANKDGYTF
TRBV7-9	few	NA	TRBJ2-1	TGTGCCAGCAGCTCGGGACTCAGATACAATGAGCAGTTCTTC	CASSSGLRYNEQFF
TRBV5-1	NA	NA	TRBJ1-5	TGCGCCAGCAGCTTGGAGGGAATAGAGCCCCAGCATTTT	CASSLEGIEPQHF
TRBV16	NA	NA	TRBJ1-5	TGTGCCAGCAGCTTAGAGGGCTTGAGCAATCAGCCCCAGCATTTT	CASSLEGLSNQPQHF
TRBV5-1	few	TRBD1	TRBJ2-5	TGCGCCAGCAAAGAACAGGGGTCGGGGGAGACCCAGTACTTC	CASKEQGSGETQYF
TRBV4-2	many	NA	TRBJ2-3	TGTGCCAGCAGCCAAGGGCGGGGCACAGATACGCAGTATTTT	CASSQGRGTDTQYF
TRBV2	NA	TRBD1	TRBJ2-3	TGTGCCAGCAGCGATACAGGGGTGAGGACAGATACGCAGTATTTT	CASSDTGVRTDTQYF
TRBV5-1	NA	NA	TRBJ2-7	TGCGCCAGCAGCTACTACAGGGAGTCCGAGCAGTACTTC	CASSYYRESEQYF
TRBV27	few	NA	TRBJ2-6	TGTGCCAGCAGTTTAGGAGCTCTGGCCGGGGCCAACGTCCTGACTTTC	CASSLGALAGANVLTF
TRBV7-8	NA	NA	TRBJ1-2	TGTGCCAGCAGCTTCGAGAGAAACTATGGCTACACCTTC	CASSFERNYGYTF
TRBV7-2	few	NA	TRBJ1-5	TGTGCCAGCAGCTTAGAGCGGCATCAGCCCCAGCATTTT	CASSLERHQPQHF
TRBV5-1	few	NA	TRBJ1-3	TGCGCCAGCAGCTTGGGAGGAGAAAACACCATATATTTT	CASSLGGENTIYF
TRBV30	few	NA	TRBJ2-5	TGTGCCTGGAGTGGCCTGGGAAGGGAGCAGTACTTC	CAWSGLGREQYF
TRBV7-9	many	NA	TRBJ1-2	TGTGCCAGCAGCCGGGCGGGGCCCTATGGCTACACCTTC	CASSRAGPYGYTF
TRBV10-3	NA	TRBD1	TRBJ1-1	TGTGCCATCAGTCAGACAGGGGCGGACACTGAAGCTTTCTTT	CAISQTGADTEAFF
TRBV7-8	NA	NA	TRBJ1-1	TGTGCCAGCAGCTTTAGACACGCCGCTGAAGCTTTCTTT	CASSFRHAAEAFF
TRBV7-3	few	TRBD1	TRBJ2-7	TGTGCCAGCAGTACCGGGACAGGGGGCTCCGAGCAGTACTTC	CASSTGTGGSEQYF
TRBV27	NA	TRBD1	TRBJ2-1	TGTGCCAGCAGTTCTGACAGGGAAAAAAATTTCAATGAGCAGTTCTTC	CASSSDREKNFNEQFF
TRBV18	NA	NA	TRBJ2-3	TGTGCCAGCTCACCAGTGGATACAGATACGCAGTATTTT	CASSPVDTDTQYF
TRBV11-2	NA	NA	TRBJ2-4	TGTGCCAGCAGCCTACTTGGGAAAGAACGAAACATTCAGTACTTC	CASSLLGKERNIQYF
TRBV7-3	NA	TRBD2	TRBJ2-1	TGTGCCAGCAGCCCGACTAGCGGGAGGGCCTCGCGCAATGAGCAGTTCTTC	CASSPTSGRASRNEQFF
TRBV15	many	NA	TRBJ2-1	TGTGCCACCAGCAGACAGGCCGCGCTGGGCAATGAGCAGTTCTTC	CATSRQAALGNEQFF
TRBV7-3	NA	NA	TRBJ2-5	TGTGCCAGCAGCCAAGGGACTTCTAACCAAGAGACCCAGTACTTC	CASSQGTSNQETQYF
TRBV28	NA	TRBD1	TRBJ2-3	TGTGCCAGCAGTATCGGGACAGGGTTTGGGGCAGATACGCAGTATTTT	CASSIGTGFGADTQYF
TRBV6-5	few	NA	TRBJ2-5	TGTGCCACCCGAACGAACCAAGAGACCCAGTACTTC	CATRTNQETQYF
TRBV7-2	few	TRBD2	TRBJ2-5	TGTGCCAGCAGCCTGGGGGAGCGGGGAGAGACCCAGTACTTC	CASSLGERGETQYF
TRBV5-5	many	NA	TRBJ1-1	TGTGCCAGCAGCCGTGGGGGTGCGGTCACCAGCAACACTGAAGCTTTCTTT	CASSRGGAVTSNTEAFF
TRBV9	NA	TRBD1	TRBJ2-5	TGTGCCAGCACCCCTCGCGACAGGGCTGAGACCCAGTACTTC	CASTPRDRAETQYF
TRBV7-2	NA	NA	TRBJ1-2	TGTGCCAGCAGCCGGGCCGTGGGGGGTGGCTACACCTTC	CASSRAVGGGYTF